This is a list of T cell receptor beta chains from one sample in a study of T cell responses to AZD1222 COVID-19 vaccine. Here immunoSEQ multiplex PCR was the method, and the copy in TCRdb shows in-frame clones only, minus some. In the table there are roughly 130,000 clones, more than 80% of which are singletons. Sequences were derived from peripheral blood, sampled on day 0 of AZD1222 vaccination. The receptors derive from an adult in good health. CDR3s include the opening cysteine and the closing phenylalanine or tryptophan. Fields, in order: clone size, D gene, V gene, J gene, CDR3 protein, CDR3 DNA. The D gene is left open where the match is weak. Size is omitted from some rows. Given values are once, few, many or a class for expanded clones.

.	TRBD2	TRBV5-5	TRBJ2-7	CASSGLAGVSHEQYF	TGTGCCAGCAGTGGGCTAGCGGGAGTTTCCCACGAGCAGTACTTC
.	.	TRBV19	TRBJ2-4	CASSTGTGAKNIQYF	TGTGCCAGTAGCACCGGAACGGGGGCCAAAAACATTCAGTACTTC
.	TRBD1	TRBV5-4	TRBJ1-2	CASTLRGFNYGYTF	TGTGCCAGCACCCTCAGGGGGTTTAACTATGGCTACACCTTC
.	TRBD2	TRBV9	TRBJ2-3	CASSARGGGATDTQYF	TGTGCCAGCAGCGCCAGGGGCGGGGGGGCGACAGATACGCAGTATTTT
.	.	TRBV30	TRBJ2-2	CAWSLDTGELFF	TGTGCCTGGAGTTTGGACACCGGGGAGCTGTTTTTT
.	.	TRBV6-2/TRBV6-3	TRBJ2-2	CASSYAGYGELFF	TGTGCCAGCAGTTACGCAGGGTACGGGGAGCTGTTTTTT
.	TRBD2	TRBV7-2	TRBJ2-5	CASTGGRLAGGKGETQYF	TGTGCCAGCACCGGGGGGCGACTAGCGGGAGGGAAAGGAGAGACCCAGTACTTC
.	TRBD1	TRBV18	TRBJ1-2	CASSPPGDREVHGYTF	TGTGCCAGCTCACCACCGGGGGACAGGGAGGTTCATGGCTACACCTTC
.	TRBD1	TRBV30	TRBJ1-6	CAYDRAKSSYNSPLHF	TGTGCCTATGACAGGGCCAAGAGCTCCTATAATTCACCCCTCCACTTT
.	TRBD2	TRBV9	TRBJ2-1	CASSVAGTSSYNEQFF	TGTGCCAGCAGCGTGGCCGGGACTAGCTCCTACAATGAGCAGTTCTTC
.	.	TRBV2	TRBJ1-2	CASMGLRGDYGYTF	TGTGCCAGCATGGGTTTGAGGGGCGACTATGGCTACACCTTC
.	.	TRBV7-9	TRBJ1-4	CASSLSENEKLFF	TGTGCCAGCAGCTTATCGGAGAATGAAAAACTGTTTTTT
.	.	TRBV2	TRBJ1-1	CASSGNHEAFF	TGTGCCAGCAGTGGAAATCATGAAGCTTTCTTT
.	.	TRBV27	TRBJ1-5	CASSLEPTGFNQPQHF	TGTGCCAGCAGTTTGGAGCCCACGGGATTCAATCAGCCCCAGCATTTT
.	.	TRBV4-2	TRBJ2-2	CASSPGLITGELFF	TGTGCCAGCAGCCCGGGACTCATCACCGGGGAGCTGTTTTTT
.	.	TRBV6-2/TRBV6-3	TRBJ2-7	CASSQTRGEQYF	TGTGCCAGCAGCCAGACGCGGGGTGAGCAGTACTTC
.	TRBD2	TRBV9	TRBJ2-3	CASSERGYTDTQYF	TGTGCCAGCAGCGAGCGGGGATACACAGATACGCAGTATTTT
.	TRBD2	TRBV28	TRBJ2-3	CASSLWTSGTSTDTQYF	TGTGCCAGCAGTTTATGGACTAGCGGGACTAGCACAGATACGCAGTATTTT
.	TRBD1	TRBV28	TRBJ2-7	CASSERDRVWYF	TGTGCCAGCAGCGAACGGGACAGGGTTTGGTACTTC
.	.	TRBV5-6	TRBJ1-2	CASSSTPGGYTF	TGTGCCAGCAGCTCGACGCCTGGGGGCTACACCTTC
few	.	TRBV28	TRBJ1-2	CASYSGGDSDGYTF	TGTGCCAGCTACAGTGGGGGCGATTCGGATGGCTACACCTTC
.	.	TRBV19	TRBJ1-5	CASSIQTVSQPQHF	TGTGCCAGTAGTATCCAAACAGTGAGCCAGCCCCAGCATTTT
once	.	TRBV9	TRBJ2-3	CASSASRGHDRPDTQYF	TGTGCCAGCAGCGCCTCTCGGGGTCACGACCGTCCAGATACGCAGTATTTT
.	.	TRBV28	TRBJ1-6	CASRRSSPLHF	TGTGCCAGCCGCAGGAGTTCACCCCTCCACTTT
few	TRBD2	TRBV10-3	TRBJ2-2	CASRLAGVRTGELFF	TGTGCCTCCCGACTAGCGGGAGTCCGCACCGGGGAGCTGTTTTTT
.	.	TRBV5-4	TRBJ2-7	CASSFWGKPHEQYF	TGTGCCAGCAGCTTTTGGGGAAAGCCCCACGAGCAGTACTTC
.	TRBD1	TRBV2	TRBJ1-1	CATMPLQGGNTEAFF	TGTGCCACCATGCCTCTACAGGGGGGTAACACTGAAGCTTTCTTT
.	TRBD2	TRBV19	TRBJ2-3	CASSIAASGGAYSTDTQYF	TGTGCCAGTAGTATAGCGGCTAGCGGGGGGGCTTACAGCACAGATACGCAGTATTTT
.	.	TRBV7-2	TRBJ1-2	CASSLGGDTSGYTF	TGTGCCAGCAGCTTAGGGGGGGACACGTCTGGCTACACCTTC
few	.	TRBV5-6	TRBJ1-3	CASSLLISGNTIYF	TGTGCCAGCAGCTTGTTGATCTCTGGAAACACCATATATTTT
.	.	TRBV6-2/TRBV6-3	TRBJ1-2	CASSYSSWGDYGYTF	TGTGCCAGCAGTTACTCGAGTTGGGGCGACTATGGCTACACCTTC
.	TRBD1	TRBV5-3	TRBJ1-4	CARSRLEPDRANNEKLFF	TGTGCCAGAAGCCGACTCGAACCGGACAGGGCAAATAATGAAAAACTGTTTTTT
.	.	TRBV4-2	TRBJ2-3	CASSQGAGRSSTDTQYF	TGTGCCAGCAGCCAAGGGGCCGGGCGGAGTAGCACAGATACGCAGTATTTT
.	TRBD1	TRBV2	TRBJ1-2	CASSVRSTGQGRDGYTF	TGTGCCAGCAGTGTGAGATCTACGGGACAGGGTAGAGATGGCTACACCTTC
.	.	TRBV6-5	TRBJ1-1	CASGANRDTEAFF	TGTGCCAGCGGGGCAAATAGGGACACTGAAGCTTTCTTT
.	TRBD2	TRBV11-3	TRBJ2-3	CASTLGGASGSDTQYF	TGTGCCAGCACTCTTGGTGGGGCTAGCGGATCAGATACGCAGTATTTT
.	TRBD1	TRBV19	TRBJ1-5	CASSMGTGGGQPQHF	TGTGCCAGTAGTATGGGGACAGGGGGCGGTCAGCCCCAGCATTTT
.	TRBD1	TRBV6-5	TRBJ2-1	CASSPDRGLDEQFF	TGTGCCAGCAGTCCTGACAGGGGGCTGGATGAGCAGTTCTTC